What follows describes a single TCR beta chain. Its antigen is unidentified. The data were taken from a study of cytomegalovirus exposure and HLA in healthy donors. The CDR3 covers 17 residues. V was trimmed by 5 bases and J by 0 bases, leaving 16 bases between them. Germline loops: CDR1 MNHEY, CDR2 SMNVEV (reference sequence). Healthy bone marrow donors formed the donor group. Study findings and constraints: Reported findings show TCR beta sequences accurately forecast HLA-A and HLA-B alleles in most subjects.

PCR used 60 Vbeta primers and 13 Jbeta primers. The assay was immunoSEQ multiplex PCR, and TCRdb's table has in-frame clones only and misses some. The table includes about 260,000 clones, under 80% detected once. The J gene is TRBJ1-4, the V gene TRBV27, with a possible D match to TRBD1 (6 bases). This receptor was identified in a female donor in good health and CMV-seronegative. Sequencing was done on a sample of PBMCs. The CDR3 DNA reads TGTGCCAGCAGTATTCCGGGACACCAGGCAACTAATGAAAAACTGTTTTTT. This translates into CASSIPGHQATNEKLFF.